Listed here is a single T cell receptor beta chain. TCRdb keeps only in-frame clones here, not all; method: immunoSEQ multiplex PCR. The table lists 2 million to 2.5 million clones, 93% of them singletons. These data come from a study of shared clonotypes between healthy human individuals. Sequencing was performed on naive CD4+ T cells from PBMCs. Stated subset: CD45RA+ positively selected. The TCR originated in a man younger than 35 in good health. Some clones in this sample may be carry-over from other donors' samples.

The CDR3 nucleotides are TGTGCCAGCAGCCAAGATCCGTGGGCGAACACTGAAGCTTTCTTT. It yields the protein CASSQDPWANTEAFF. The gene calls are TRBV14 and TRBJ1-1; D is uncertain. This CDR3 has 15 residues. CDR1 is SGHDN and CDR2 is FVKESK in the germline V gene. Trimming left V 0 bases short and J 1 base short, with 9 bases between.